This T cell receptor beta chain is drawn from a study of cytomegalovirus exposure and HLA in healthy donors. V lost 2 bases and J lost 3, with 8 bases in between. CDR1 is MNHEY and CDR2 is SMNVEV in the germline V gene (reference sequence). The CDR3 is 14 amino acids. Use of 60 Vbeta and 13 Jbeta primers characterized the PCR. TCRdb's copy holds only in-frame clones and misses some; the assay was immunoSEQ multiplex PCR. The sample yields approximately 170,000 clones, around 82% seen once. This clonotype was sampled from a male donor in good health and CMV-seronegative. The rearrangement links TRBV27 to TRBJ2-1, with D perhaps TRBD1 (6 bases). The sample taken for sequencing was PBMCs. The CDR3, as DNA: TGTGCCAGCAGTTTAGGGGGCCTCTACAATGAGCAGTTCTTC. Amino acids: CASSLGGLYNEQFF.